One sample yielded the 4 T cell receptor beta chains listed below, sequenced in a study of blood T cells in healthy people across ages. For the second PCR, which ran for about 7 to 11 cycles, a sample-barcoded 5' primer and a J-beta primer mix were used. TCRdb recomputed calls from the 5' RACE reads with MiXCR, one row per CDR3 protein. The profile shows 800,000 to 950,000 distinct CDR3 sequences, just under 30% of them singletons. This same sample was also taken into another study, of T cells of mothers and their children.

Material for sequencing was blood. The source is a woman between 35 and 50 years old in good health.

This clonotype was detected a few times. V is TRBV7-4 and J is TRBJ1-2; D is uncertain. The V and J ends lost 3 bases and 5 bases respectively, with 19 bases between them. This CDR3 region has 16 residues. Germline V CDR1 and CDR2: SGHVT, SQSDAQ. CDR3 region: CASSFSPRAGEYGYTF. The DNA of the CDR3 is TGTGCCAGCAGCTTTAGTCCCCGGGCCGGCGAGTATGGCTACACCTTC.

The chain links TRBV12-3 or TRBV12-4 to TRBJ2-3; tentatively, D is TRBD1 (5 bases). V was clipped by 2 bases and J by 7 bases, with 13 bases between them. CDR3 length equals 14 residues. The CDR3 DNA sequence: TGTGCCAGCAGTTTAATACTGACAGCAAATACGCAGTATTTT. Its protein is CASSLILTANTQYF.

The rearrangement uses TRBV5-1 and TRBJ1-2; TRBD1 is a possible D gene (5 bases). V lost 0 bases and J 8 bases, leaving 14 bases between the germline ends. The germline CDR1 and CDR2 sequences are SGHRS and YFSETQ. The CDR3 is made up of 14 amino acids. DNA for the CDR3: TGCGCCAGCAGCTTGGAGCGGCAGGGAAAAGGCTACACCTTC. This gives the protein CASSLERQGKGYTF. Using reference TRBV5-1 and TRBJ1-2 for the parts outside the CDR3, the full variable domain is KAGVTQTPRYLIKTRGQQVTLSCSPISGHRSVSWYQQTPGQGLQFLFEYFSETQRNKGNFPGRFSGRQFSNSRSEMNVSTLELGDSALYLCASSLERQGKGYTFGSGTRLTVV.

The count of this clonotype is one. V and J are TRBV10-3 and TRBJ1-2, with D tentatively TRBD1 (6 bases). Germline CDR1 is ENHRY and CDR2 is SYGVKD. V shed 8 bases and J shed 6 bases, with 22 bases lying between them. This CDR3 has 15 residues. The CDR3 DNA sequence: TGTGCCATCGCCGAGGACTGGGGGCAATCTAATGGCTACACCTTC. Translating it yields CAIAEDWGQSNGYTF.